Listed below are T cell receptor beta chains from one sample, sequenced in a study of CD8 T cells in Susac syndrome. TCRdb itself ran the immunoSEQ multiplex PCR reads through MiXCR, one entry per CDR3 protein. This sample yields approximately 200,000 distinct CDR3 sequences, of which about 95% are seen a single time; approximately 0.093% belongs to the top ten. Specimen: CD4+ T cells from PBMCs. Receptor source: a human donor with multiple sclerosis. CDR3s include the opening cysteine and the closing phenylalanine or tryptophan. A D gene is named only where the DNA matches it firmly. The size entry is marked missing in some rows and otherwise reads once, few, many or a size class.

CASSQEGGLRSPFF TGCGCCAGCAGCCAAGAGGGAGGTTTACGCTCTCCGTTCTTC TRBJ2-1 14 NA TRBV4-1 NA
CAWRVSGLAFF TGTGCCTGGAGGGTCTCGGGACTCGCTTTCTTT TRBJ1-1 11 NA TRBV30 NA
CAISQTSGRANSYEQYF TGTGCCATCAGTCAGACTAGCGGGAGAGCGAACTCCTACGAGCAGTACTTC TRBJ2-7 17 NA TRBV10-3 TRBD2
CASSWGQSYEQYF TGTGCCAGCAGCTGGGGACAGTCCTACGAGCAGTACTTC TRBJ2-7 13 once TRBV9 TRBD1
CATSVGRGSDNEQFF TGTGCCACCAGTGTGGGGCGGGGGTCCGACAATGAGCAGTTCTTC TRBJ2-1 15 NA TRBV24-1 TRBD2
CASSLESNIQYF TGTGCCAGCAGCCTTGAGTCAAACATTCAGTACTTC TRBJ2-4 12 NA TRBV3-1 NA
CASSLTGDGYGYTF TGCGCCAGCAGCTTGACAGGGGATGGCTATGGCTACACCTTC TRBJ1-2 14 NA TRBV5-1 TRBD1
CSATGPSYGYTF TGCAGTGCTACCGGGCCTTCCTATGGCTACACCTTC TRBJ1-2 12 once TRBV20-1 NA
CASSQKGVLWSSEQFF TGTGCCAGCAGCCAAAAGGGGGTTTTATGGTCCTCCGAGCAGTTCTTC TRBJ2-1 16 NA TRBV3-1 NA
CAWSPGLLGQYF TGTGCCTGGAGCCCGGGACTGCTTGGGCAGTATTTT TRBJ2-3 12 NA TRBV30 NA
CASSAGLAGGSYNEQFF TGTGCCAGCAGCGCCGGACTGGCGGGAGGGTCTTACAATGAGCAGTTCTTC TRBJ2-1 17 NA TRBV9 TRBD2
CASSFSRDYEQYF TGTGCCAGCAGCTTCAGCAGGGATTACGAGCAGTACTTC TRBJ2-7 13 NA TRBV11-2 NA
CSVDWGLEQYF TGCAGCGTTGATTGGGGGCTCGAGCAGTACTTC TRBJ2-7 11 NA TRBV29-1 NA
CASSWGWGTDTQYF TGTGCCAGCAGCTGGGGATGGGGCACAGATACGCAGTATTTT TRBJ2-3 14 NA TRBV27 NA
CSVVATYEQYF TGCAGCGTTGTGGCAACCTACGAGCAGTACTTC TRBJ2-7 11 NA TRBV29-1 NA
CSAVRSNIQYF TGCAGTGCTGTCCGCTCAAACATTCAGTACTTC TRBJ2-4 11 NA TRBV20-1 NA
CASSQLSGELFF TGTGCCAGCAGCCAACTCAGCGGGGAGCTGTTTTTT TRBJ2-2 12 NA TRBV27 NA
CAWKGQVNTEAFF TGTGCCTGGAAAGGCCAAGTGAACACTGAAGCTTTCTTT TRBJ1-1 13 NA TRBV30 NA
CATEDYLAGGTDTQYF TGTGCCACGGAAGACTACCTAGCGGGGGGCACAGATACGCAGTATTTT TRBJ2-3 16 NA TRBV10-3 TRBD2
CASSPGQGLAYEQYF TGTGCCAGTAGTCCCGGACAGGGGTTAGCCTACGAGCAGTACTTC TRBJ2-7 15 NA TRBV19 TRBD1
CASSPAVTLKNIQYF TGTGCCAGCTCACCTGCTGTGACCCTAAAAAACATTCAGTACTTC TRBJ2-4 15 NA TRBV12-3/TRBV12-4 NA
CASRPDRGNNEQFF TGTGCCAGCAGACCGGACAGGGGGAACAATGAGCAGTTCTTC TRBJ2-1 14 NA TRBV7-9 TRBD1
CASASPTGAGNEQFF TGTGCCAGCGCCTCACCGACGGGGGCAGGAAATGAGCAGTTCTTC TRBJ2-1 15 NA TRBV6-2/TRBV6-3 NA
CASSATGLAGEQYF TGTGCCAGCAGCGCGACCGGACTAGCGGGAGAGCAGTACTTC TRBJ2-7 14 NA TRBV5-4 TRBD2
CASSQELDEQFF TGTGCCAGCAGCCAAGAGTTAGATGAGCAGTTCTTC TRBJ2-1 12 NA TRBV3-1 NA
CSAPTGTDYGYTF TGCAGTGCTCCTACCGGGACAGACTATGGCTACACCTTC TRBJ1-2 13 once TRBV20-1 TRBD1
CASSIQGGSNQPQHF TGTGCCAGCAGTATACAGGGAGGAAGCAATCAGCCCCAGCATTTT TRBJ1-5 15 NA TRBV2 NA
CSALLAGAHNEQFF TGCAGTGCACTCCTAGCGGGGGCCCACAATGAGCAGTTCTTC TRBJ2-1 14 NA TRBV20-1 TRBD2
CASSFGLAGGRETQYF TGTGCCAGCAGTTTCGGACTAGCGGGGGGACGAGAGACCCAGTACTTC TRBJ2-5 16 few TRBV12-3/TRBV12-4 TRBD2
CASSSRALGPDTQYF TGTGCCAGCAGCTCCCGCGCCCTAGGGCCAGATACGCAGTATTTT TRBJ2-3 15 NA TRBV11-2 NA
CASIAGSSTGELFF TGTGCCAGCATCGCCGGATCGAGCACCGGGGAGCTGTTTTTT TRBJ2-2 14 NA TRBV2 NA
CSVAPRGDYGYTF TGCAGCGTTGCCCCCCGGGGGGACTATGGCTACACCTTC TRBJ1-2 13 NA TRBV29-1 NA
CASSQDWSSGRRDTQYF TGTGCCAGCAGCCAAGATTGGTCCAGCGGGAGAAGGGATACGCAGTATTTT TRBJ2-3 17 once TRBV4-2 TRBD2
CASSLNNYGYTF TGTGCCAGCAGCCTAAATAACTATGGCTACACCTTC TRBJ1-2 12 NA TRBV12-3/TRBV12-4 NA
CSARESSTGQETQYF TGCAGTGCTAGAGAAAGTTCGACAGGACAAGAGACCCAGTACTTC TRBJ2-5 15 NA TRBV20-1 NA
CASSPQGHGYTF TGTGCCAGCAGTCCACAGGGCCATGGCTACACCTTC TRBJ1-2 12 NA TRBV11-2 NA
CASRKNNEQFF TGTGCCAGCAGGAAAAACAATGAGCAGTTCTTC TRBJ2-1 11 NA TRBV6-2/TRBV6-3 NA
CASSLSAGGRETQYF TGTGCCAGCAGCCTTTCAGCGGGAGGGCGAGAGACCCAGTACTTC TRBJ2-5 15 NA TRBV3-1 TRBD2
CSVAGTSTGELFF TGCAGCGTCGCCGGGACTAGCACCGGGGAGCTGTTTTTT TRBJ2-2 13 NA TRBV29-1 TRBD2
CASSSYTDTQYF TGTGCCAGCAGCTCTTATACAGATACGCAGTATTTT TRBJ2-3 12 few TRBV5-1 NA
CASSPDSNEKLFF TGTGCCAGCTCACCAGACAGTAATGAAAAACTGTTTTTT TRBJ1-4 13 few TRBV18 NA
CASSPRLAGQETQYF TGTGCCAGCTCACCACGGCTAGCGGGGCAAGAGACCCAGTACTTC TRBJ2-5 15 NA TRBV18 TRBD2